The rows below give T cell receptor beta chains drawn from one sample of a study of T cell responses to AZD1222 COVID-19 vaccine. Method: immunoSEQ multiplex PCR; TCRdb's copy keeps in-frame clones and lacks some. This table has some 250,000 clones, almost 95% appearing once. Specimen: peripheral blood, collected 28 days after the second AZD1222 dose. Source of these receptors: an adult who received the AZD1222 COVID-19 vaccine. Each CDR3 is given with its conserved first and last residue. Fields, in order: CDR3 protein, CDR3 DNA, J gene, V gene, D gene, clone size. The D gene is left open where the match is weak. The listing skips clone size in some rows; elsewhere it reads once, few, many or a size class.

CASSLRTANYGYTF,TGTGCCAGCAGCTTACGGACGGCTAACTATGGCTACACCTTC,TRBJ1-2,TRBV7-2,NA,NA
CASRHAGGREEQFF,TGCGCCAGCAGACATGCCGGGGGGCGGGAAGAGCAGTTCTTC,TRBJ2-1,TRBV4-1,NA,NA
CSVEDRGWYGYTF,TGCAGCGTTGAAGACAGGGGCTGGTATGGCTACACCTTC,TRBJ1-2,TRBV29-1,NA,once
CASSYSAIQMNTEAFF,TGTGCCAGCAGCTACTCGGCCATACAGATGAACACTGAAGCTTTCTTT,TRBJ1-1,TRBV11-2,NA,NA
CASSQVRGGSGANVLTF,TGCGCCAGCAGCCAAGTCAGGGGGGGCTCTGGGGCCAACGTCCTGACTTTC,TRBJ2-6,TRBV4-1,NA,NA
CASSLRAQSGNEQFF,TGTGCCAGCAGCTTACGGGCTCAATCGGGGAATGAGCAGTTCTTC,TRBJ2-1,TRBV7-4,NA,NA
CASTDGVVNEKLFF,TGTGCCAGCACCGACGGGGTGGTTAATGAAAAACTGTTTTTT,TRBJ1-4,TRBV5-5,NA,NA
CASRFESGENSPLHF,TGTGCCAGTAGGTTCGAGTCAGGGGAAAATTCACCCCTCCACTTT,TRBJ1-6,TRBV19,NA,NA
CASSPSQDRYYGYTF,TGTGCCAGCAGCCCAAGCCAGGACAGATACTATGGCTACACCTTC,TRBJ1-2,TRBV5-8,NA,NA
CASSLDGTSPLHF,TGTGCCAGCAGCTTAGATGGGACGTCACCCCTCCACTTT,TRBJ1-6,TRBV11-2,NA,NA
CASSVQTATGELFF,TGTGCCAGCAGCGTCCAGACCGCCACCGGGGAGCTGTTTTTT,TRBJ2-2,TRBV14,NA,NA
CASSPYQGADTGELFF,TGTGCCAGCTCACCTTACCAGGGGGCGGACACCGGGGAGCTGTTTTTT,TRBJ2-2,TRBV18,TRBD1,NA
CASSPPVAAPSTDTQYF,TGTGCCAGCTCACCTCCGGTGGCGGCGCCTAGCACAGATACGCAGTATTTT,TRBJ2-3,TRBV18,NA,NA
CAYGQRYEQYF,TGTGCCTACGGACAGAGGTACGAGCAGTACTTC,TRBJ2-7,TRBV5-4,NA,NA
CASSLSGQGRSPLHF,TGCGCCAGCAGCTTGTCGGGACAGGGAAGATCACCCCTCCACTTT,TRBJ1-6,TRBV5-1,TRBD1,NA
CASSNLGTGQETQYF,TGTGCCAGCAGCAACCTCGGGACAGGACAAGAGACCCAGTACTTC,TRBJ2-5,TRBV6-2/TRBV6-3,TRBD1,once
CSASPNSGGRGTGELFF,TGCAGTGCTAGTCCCAATTCGGGCGGGAGGGGTACCGGGGAGCTGTTTTTT,TRBJ2-2,TRBV20-1,TRBD2,once
CATSRDGEGASYTF,TGTGCCACCAGCAGAGATGGAGAGGGGGCTAGCTACACCTTC,TRBJ1-2,TRBV15,TRBD1,NA
CASSPDRVHGELFF,TGTGCCAGCAGCCCTGACAGGGTTCACGGGGAGCTGTTTTTT,TRBJ2-2,TRBV7-2,TRBD1,once
CATRLAGRGAQYF,TGCGCCACACGACTAGCGGGGAGGGGAGCCCAGTACTTC,TRBJ2-5,TRBV10-2,TRBD2,NA
CASSYPGGNSPLHF,TGTGCCAGCAGTTACCCAGGAGGGAATTCACCCCTCCACTTT,TRBJ1-6,TRBV28,NA,few
CASSRTARVEQFF,TGTGCCAGCAGCCGGACTGCCAGGGTTGAGCAGTTCTTC,TRBJ2-1,TRBV28,NA,NA
CASSFRLATDEQFF,TGTGCCAGCAGCTTTAGACTAGCAACAGATGAGCAGTTCTTC,TRBJ2-1,TRBV5-8,TRBD2,NA
CASSFFSDQRRGNEQFF,TGTGCCAGCAGCTTCTTCTCCGACCAACGTCGGGGCAATGAGCAGTTCTTC,TRBJ2-1,TRBV13,NA,NA
CASSFAGDDYGYTF,TGTGCCAGCAGCTTCGCGGGAGATGACTATGGCTACACCTTC,TRBJ1-2,TRBV7-9,NA,NA
CATSTLGQTTYEQYF,TGTGCCACCAGCACCCTCGGGCAGACCACCTACGAGCAGTACTTC,TRBJ2-7,TRBV15,NA,once